Each of the 3 T cell receptor beta chains below was sequenced from the same sample in a study of CD8+CD57+ T cells in acquired aplastic anemia. Using genomic DNA as the template, TCR beta VDJ and CDR3 profiling was carried out. Each CDR3 protein gets one entry after TCRdb re-called the reads with MiXCR. The sample records hundreds of thousands of distinct CDR3 sequences, around 32% being singletons. In patients chosen for sequencing, flow cytometry had shown CD8+CD57+ cell expansion. Sequenced input: sorted CD4+, CD8+, or CD8+CD57+ T cells (not recorded which) from PBMCs. These TCRs come from a human donor with aplastic anemia.

This clonotype appeared many times. V is TRBV2 and J is TRBJ2-2, with 10 bases fitting TRBD2. This CDR3 spans 15 amino acids. Germline V gives CDR1 SNHLY, CDR2 FYNNEI. V lost 4 bases and J lost 7; bases outside the gene matches: 6. The DNA for the CDR3 is TGTGCCAGCAGTGCTAGCGGGGGTGCTTTCGGGGAGCTGTTTTTT. Translated: CASSASGGAFGELFF.

This clonotype was picked up many times. V gene TRBV5-6 combines with J gene TRBJ1-6; D remains ambiguous. Germline V lookup: CDR1 SGHDT, CDR2 YYEEEE. The V gene lost 1 base and the J gene lost 10 bases, with 12 bases spanning the gap. The CDR3 consists of 14 residues. CDR3 DNA sequence: TGTGCCAGCAGCTTGCCCCTCGGCGGATCACCCCTCCACTTT. Amino acid sequence: CASSLPLGGSPLHF.

This clonotype was picked up a small number of times. The chain combines TRBV15 with TRBJ1-1; a possible D gene is TRBD1 (6 bases). CDR3 length equals 15 residues. Germline V gene data show CDR1 as LNHNV and CDR2 as YYDKDF (reference sequence). V lost 3 bases, J lost 0 bases, and 11 bases lay in between. CDR3 protein: CATSRPTGVNTEAFF. The CDR3, as DNA: TGTGCCACCAGCAGGCCGACAGGCGTGAACACTGAAGCTTTCTTT.